This T cell receptor (beta chain) was sequenced during a study of T cell repertoires in cytomegalovirus infection. TCRdb re-analysed the reads in MiXCR, keeping a single row per CDR3 protein. Of approximately 70,000 distinct CDR3 sequences detected, approximately 22% appear once; the ten largest clones hold 55% to 75%. V was shortened by 0 bases and J by 6 bases, with 9 bases between the two germline ends. Germline loops: CDR1 SGHRS, CDR2 YFSETQ. The CDR3 covers 13 residues. In the case of this clonotype: Its antigen is currently unknown.

Sequencing was performed on CD8+ T cells from cultured PBMCs, taken from culture after CMV antigen stimulation. The chain combines TRBV5-1 with TRBJ1-1; D gene uncertain. The receptor's source is a human donor in good health (CMV status not recorded). Some clones in this sample may be carry-over from other donors' samples. The CDR3 loop is CASSLAGGSEAFF. The DNA for the CDR3 is TGCGCCAGCAGCTTGGCCGGAGGATCTGAAGCTTTCTTT.